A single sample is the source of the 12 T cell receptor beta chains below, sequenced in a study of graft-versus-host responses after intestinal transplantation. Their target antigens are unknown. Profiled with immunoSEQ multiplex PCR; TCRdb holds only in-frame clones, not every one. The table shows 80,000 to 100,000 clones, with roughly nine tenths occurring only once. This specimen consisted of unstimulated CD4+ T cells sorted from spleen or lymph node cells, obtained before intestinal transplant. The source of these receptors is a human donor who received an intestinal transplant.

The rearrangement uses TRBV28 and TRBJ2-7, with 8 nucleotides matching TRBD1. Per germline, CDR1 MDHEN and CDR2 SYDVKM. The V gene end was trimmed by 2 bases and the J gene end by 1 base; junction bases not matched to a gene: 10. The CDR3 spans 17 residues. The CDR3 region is CASSLGGRGRGSYEQYF. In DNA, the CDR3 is TGTGCCAGCAGTTTAGGCGGCAGGGGGCGCGGGTCCTACGAGCAGTACTTC.

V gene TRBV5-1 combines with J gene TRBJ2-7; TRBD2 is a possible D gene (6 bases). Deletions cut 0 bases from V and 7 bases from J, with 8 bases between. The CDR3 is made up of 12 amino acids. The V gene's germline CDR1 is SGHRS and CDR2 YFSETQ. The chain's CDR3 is CASSLGAGEQYF. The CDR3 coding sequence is TGCGCCAGCAGCTTGGGGGCGGGGGAGCAGTACTTC.

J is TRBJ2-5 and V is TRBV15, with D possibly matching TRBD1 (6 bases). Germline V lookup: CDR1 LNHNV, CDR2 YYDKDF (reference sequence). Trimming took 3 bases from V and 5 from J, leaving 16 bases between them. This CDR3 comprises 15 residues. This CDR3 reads CATSSQYSRGETQYF. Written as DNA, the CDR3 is TGTGCCACCAGCAGCCAGTATTCTAGGGGGGAGACCCAGTACTTC.

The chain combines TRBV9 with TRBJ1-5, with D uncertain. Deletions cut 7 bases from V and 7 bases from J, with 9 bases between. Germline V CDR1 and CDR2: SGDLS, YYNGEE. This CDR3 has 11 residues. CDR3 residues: CASRRGQPQHF. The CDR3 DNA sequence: TGTGCCAGCCGGCGGGGACAGCCCCAGCATTTT.

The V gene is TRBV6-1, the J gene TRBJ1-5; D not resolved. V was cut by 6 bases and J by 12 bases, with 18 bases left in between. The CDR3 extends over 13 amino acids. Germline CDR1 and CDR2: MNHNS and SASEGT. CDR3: CASRARAVELQHF. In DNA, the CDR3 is TGTGCCAGCAGAGCGAGGGCAGTTGAGCTCCAGCATTTT.

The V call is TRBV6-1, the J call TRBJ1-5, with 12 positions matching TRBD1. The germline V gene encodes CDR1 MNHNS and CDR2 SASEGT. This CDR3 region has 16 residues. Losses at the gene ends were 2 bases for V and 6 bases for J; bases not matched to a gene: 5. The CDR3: CASSEIGTGGSQPQHF. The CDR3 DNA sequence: TGTGCCAGCAGTGAAATAGGGACAGGGGGCAGTCAGCCCCAGCATTTT.

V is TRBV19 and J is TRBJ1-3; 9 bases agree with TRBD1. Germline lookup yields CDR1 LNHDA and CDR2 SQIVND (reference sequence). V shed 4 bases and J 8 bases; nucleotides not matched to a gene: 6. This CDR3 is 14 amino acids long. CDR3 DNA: TGTGCCAGTAGTAAACCGGGACAGGGTTACACCATATATTTT. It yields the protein CASSKPGQGYTIYF.

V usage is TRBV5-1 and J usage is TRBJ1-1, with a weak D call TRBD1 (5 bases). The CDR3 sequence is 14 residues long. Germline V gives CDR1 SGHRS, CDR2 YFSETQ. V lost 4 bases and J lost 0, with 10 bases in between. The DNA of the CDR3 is TGCGCCAGCAGCGCCCGACAGCTGAACACTGAAGCTTTCTTT. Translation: CASSARQLNTEAFF.

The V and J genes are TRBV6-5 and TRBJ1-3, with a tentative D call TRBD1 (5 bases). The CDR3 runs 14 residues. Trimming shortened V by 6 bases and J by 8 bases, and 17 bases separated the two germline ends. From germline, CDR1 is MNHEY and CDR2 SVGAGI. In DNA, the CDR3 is TGTGCCAGCAGCTCGGCCGCCCCCAGGGACACCATATATTTT. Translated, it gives CASSSAAPRDTIYF.

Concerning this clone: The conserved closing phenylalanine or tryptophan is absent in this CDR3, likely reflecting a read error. CDR3 coding DNA: TGCAGCGCCGAAGGCCCGAAGACTGAAGCTTTCCTT. Its translation: CSAEGPKTEAFL. The rearrangement uses TRBV29-1 and TRBJ1-1; D not certain. Germline loops: CDR1 SQVTM, CDR2 ANQGSEA. The CDR3 is 12 residues long. Trimming removed 7 bases at V and 5 bases at J, with 14 bases between.

The CDR3 protein is CASSLDREKLFF. CDR3 DNA sequence: TGTGCCAGCAGCCTAGACAGGGAAAAACTGTTTTTT. The chain links TRBV28 to TRBJ1-4; D is perhaps TRBD1 (6 bases). With 6 bases removed from V and 8 bases from J, the gap between germline ends came to 10 bases. Per the germline V gene, CDR1 is MDHEN and CDR2 is SYDVKM. The CDR3 is made up of 12 amino acids.

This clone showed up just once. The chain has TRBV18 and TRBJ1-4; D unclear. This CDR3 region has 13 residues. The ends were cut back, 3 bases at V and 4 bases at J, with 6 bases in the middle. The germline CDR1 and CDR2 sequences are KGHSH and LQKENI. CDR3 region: CASSPRVNEKLFF. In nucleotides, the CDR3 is TGTGCCAGCTCACCGAGGGTTAATGAAAAACTGTTTTTT.